The 23 T cell receptor beta chains given below trace back to one sample, sequenced in a study of CD8+ T cells in alopecia areata. Extracted RNA was reverse transcribed, and the resulting cDNA served as sequencing template. Repertoires were generated with immunoSEQ multiplex PCR, while TCRdb's copy carries only in-frame clones and drops some. This sample yields some 110,000 clones, of which about three fifths are seen a single time; nearly 30% belongs to the top ten. Treatment reported: oral pan-JAK inhibitor, 5-10 mg twice daily. Specimen: CD8+ T cells sorted from blood, collected at week 4, from a patient treated with tofacitinib. All receptors come from a human donor with alopecia areata.

The chain combines TRBV10-3 with TRBJ2-3; 15 nucleotides match TRBD2. This CDR3 region has 18 residues. Germline-derived CDR1 and CDR2 are ENHRY and SYGVKD. V was clipped by 5 bases and J by 2 bases; unmatched bases: 8. The CDR3 DNA is TGTGCCATCAGTACCGGGACTAGCGGGGGGTCATCCACAGATACGCAGTATTTT. Amino acids: CAISTGTSGGSSTDTQYF.

V gene TRBV7-9 combines with J gene TRBJ1-2, with D unresolved. V dropped 1 base and J dropped 4 bases, with 10 bases sitting between them. CDR1 and CDR2 from the germline V gene are SEHNR and FQNEAQ (reference sequence). The CDR3 loop spans 14 amino acids. CDR3 in DNA: TGTGCCAGCAGCTTAGTAAGAGGGTTCTATGGCTACACCTTC. Translated, it gives CASSLVRGFYGYTF.

The table lists this clone with a few counts. The V call is TRBV11-2, the J call TRBJ2-4; D perhaps matches TRBD2 (6 bases). Trimming took 5 bases from V and 0 from J, leaving 11 bases between them. This CDR3 is 15 amino acids long. The germline V gene encodes CDR1 SGHAT and CDR2 FQNNGV. Written as DNA, the CDR3 is TGTGCCAGCAGCCCCTCGGAGGGAGCCAAAAACATTCAGTACTTC. As protein: CASSPSEGAKNIQYF. The complete variable domain, with remaining parts taken from reference TRBV11-2 and TRBJ2-4, reads EAGVAQSPRYKIIEKRQSVAFWCNPISGHATLYWYQQILGQGPKLLIQFQNNGVVDDSQLPKDRFSAERLKGVDSTLKIQPAKLEDSAVYLCASSPSEGAKNIQYFGAGTRLSVL.

The V and J genes are TRBV19 and TRBJ1-5, with D hard to call. The CDR3 totals 15 residues. Trimming stripped 5 bases from V and 4 bases from J, with 15 bases between. Per germline, CDR1 LNHDA and CDR2 SQIVND (reference sequence). The CDR3 sequence: CASSLGYSGNQPQHF. In DNA, the CDR3 is TGTGCCAGTAGTTTGGGGTACTCGGGGAATCAGCCCCAGCATTTT.

The V gene is TRBV29-1, the J gene TRBJ1-2; D is unresolved. The CDR3 loop spans 12 amino acids. Trimming took off 3 bases at V and 3 bases at J, with 8 bases between the two ends. Looked up from germline, CDR1 is SQVTM and CDR2 is ANQGSEA. The CDR3 DNA sequence: TGCAGCGTTGACGGCCTCGACTATGGCTACACCTTC. As protein: CSVDGLDYGYTF.

This chain uses TRBV27 with TRBJ1-1; D gene unclear. The CDR3 is made up of 12 amino acids. V lost 8 bases, J lost 0 bases, and 7 bases lay in between. Germline CDR1 reads MNHEY; CDR2 reads SMNVEV (reference sequence). This CDR3 reads CASGRVNTEAFF. DNA for the CDR3: TGTGCCAGCGGACGGGTGAACACTGAAGCTTTCTTT.

J is TRBJ1-5 and V is TRBV30, with unresolved D. Per the germline V gene, CDR1 is GTSNPN and CDR2 is SVGIG (reference sequence). V was pared by 2 bases and J by 1 base, with 6 bases between. There are 13 residues in the CDR3. The CDR3: CAWSRGSNQPQHF. CDR3 bases: TGTGCCTGGAGTAGAGGGAGCAATCAGCCCCAGCATTTT.

J is TRBJ2-1 and V is TRBV14; D is unresolved. This CDR3 is 14 amino acids long. Deletions cut 4 bases from V and 7 bases from J, with 14 bases between. CDR1 and CDR2 from the germline V gene are SGHDN and FVKESK. The CDR3 loop is CASSRERPGNEQFF. The CDR3 bases are TGTGCCAGCAGCCGCGAGCGCCCTGGGAATGAGCAGTTCTTC.

The chain uses TRBV14 and TRBJ1-5; 7 bases fit TRBD1. V lost 11 bases to trimming and J lost 0 bases; unmatched junction nucleotides: 4. Germline V gives CDR1 SGHDN, CDR2 FVKESK. The CDR3 length is 13 residues. CDR3 in amino acids: CAGRTGSNQPQHF. In DNA, the CDR3 is TGTGCCGGTCGGACAGGTAGCAATCAGCCCCAGCATTTT.

This clone was recorded a few times. The rearrangement joins TRBV9 to TRBJ1-1; no clear D gene. CDR3 size: 11 residues. Germline loops: CDR1 SGDLS, CDR2 YYNGEE. V lost 2 bases, J lost 6 bases, and 5 bases lay in between. In nucleotides, the CDR3 is TGTGCCAGCAGCGTGGGCGCTGAAGCTTTCTTT. As protein: CASSVGAEAFF.

This clone came up a few times. This sequence joins TRBV7-9 and TRBJ1-1, with TRBD1 as a possible D gene (6 bases). Looked up from germline, CDR1 is SEHNR and CDR2 is FQNEAQ (reference sequence). This CDR3 is 12 amino acids long. Trimming took off 3 bases at V and 13 bases at J, with 15 bases between the two ends. Here the CDR3 DNA reads TGTGCCAGCAGCTTTACAGGGAACGACGTTTTCTTT. Protein sequence: CASSFTGNDVFF. Together with reference TRBV7-9 and TRBJ1-1, the CDR3 gives the full variable domain: DTGVSQNPRHKITKRGQNVTFRCDPISEHNRLYWYRQTLGQGPEFLTYFQNEAQLEKSRLLSDRFSAERPKGSFSTLEIQRTEQGDSAMYLCASSFTGNDVFFGQGTRLTVV.

The chain recombines TRBV6-6 with TRBJ1-1, with 9 nucleotides matching TRBD1. Germline lookup yields CDR1 MNHNY and CDR2 SVGAGI (reference sequence). V lost 4 bases and J lost 7; bases outside the gene matches: 4. The CDR3 loop spans 13 amino acids. The CDR3 here is CASSLGQGVEAFF. The CDR3 coding sequence is TGTGCCAGCAGTTTGGGACAGGGAGTTGAAGCTTTCTTT.

V usage is TRBV19 and J usage is TRBJ2-1, with a tentative D call TRBD2 (6 bases). The CDR3 loop spans 14 amino acids. Germline loops: CDR1 LNHDA, CDR2 SQIVND (reference sequence). V was clipped by 1 base and J by 9 bases, with 13 bases between them. DNA for the CDR3: TGTGCCAGTAGTATAGTAGGCGGAGGGCCTGAGCAGTTCTTC. Its protein product is CASSIVGGGPEQFF.

The chain joins TRBV6-5 to TRBJ2-2; no clear D gene. This CDR3 contains 12 residues. V lost 5 bases and J lost 8, with 9 bases in between. The germline V gene encodes CDR1 MNHEY and CDR2 SVGAGI. The CDR3 sequence is CASSTTVGELFF. CDR3 bases: TGTGCCAGCAGTACCACCGTTGGGGAGCTGTTTTTT.

V gene TRBV25-1 combines with J gene TRBJ1-4; D is unclear. The CDR3 is 13 amino acids. Germline CDR1 reads MGHDK; CDR2 reads SYGVNS. V shed 6 bases and J shed 2 bases, with 7 bases lying between them. The CDR3 coding sequence is TGTGCCAGCAGCGACCTGACTAATGAAAAACTGTTTTTT. Amino acids: CASSDLTNEKLFF.

This chain links TRBV30 with TRBJ2-2; no firm D call. Per germline, CDR1 GTSNPN and CDR2 SVGIG (reference sequence). The CDR3 loop spans 17 amino acids. Between the trimmed V and J ends, which lost 2 bases and 0 bases, there was a span of 16 bases. CDR3 amino acids: CAWSLPSWDSNTGELFF. CDR3 nucleotides: TGTGCCTGGAGTCTTCCATCCTGGGATTCGAACACCGGGGAGCTGTTTTTT.

V gene TRBV30 combines with J gene TRBJ2-7; tentative D call: TRBD2 (5 bases). V lost 0 bases and J lost 2, with 5 bases in between. Germline V CDR1 and CDR2: GTSNPN, SVGIG (reference sequence). The CDR3 loop spans 12 amino acids. The DNA for the CDR3 is TGTGCCTGGAGTGTAGCGGCCTACGAGCAGTACTTC. It encodes CAWSVAAYEQYF.

This clone has only a few counts. CDR3 nucleotides: TGTGCCAGCAGTTTATTGGGCGCAGCGGGACCGCAAGAGACCCAGTACTTC. It codes for CASSLLGAAGPQETQYF. The chain links TRBV27 to TRBJ2-5; 7 bases are a match to TRBD2. The V segment lost 1 base and the J segment 2 bases; nucleotides outside the gene matches: 10. There are 17 residues in the CDR3. Germline CDR1 MNHEY, CDR2 SMNVEV (reference sequence).

This CDR3 is CAWRNGTGSTDTQYF. Here the CDR3 DNA reads TGTGCCTGGAGGAACGGGACAGGGAGCACAGATACGCAGTATTTT. The rearrangement uses TRBV30 and TRBJ2-3; 9 bases are shared with TRBD1. Germline V gene data show CDR1 as GTSNPN and CDR2 as SVGIG (reference sequence). The V segment lost 3 bases and the J segment 0 bases; nucleotides outside the gene matches: 4. The CDR3 consists of 15 residues. The entire variable domain, with the rest obtained from reference TRBV30 and TRBJ2-3, is as follows: SQTIHQWPATLVQPVGSPLSLECTVEGTSNPNLYWYRQAAGRGLQLLFYSVGIGQISSEVPQNLSASRPQDRQFILSSKKLLLSDSGFYLCAWRNGTGSTDTQYFGPGTRLTVL.

This rearrangement joins TRBV29-1 to TRBJ1-4; the D gene is possibly TRBD1 (5 bases). In germline, CDR1 is SQVTM, CDR2 ANQGSEA. Trimming shortened V by 3 bases and J by 7 bases, and 15 bases separated the two germline ends. The CDR3 runs to 14 residues. The CDR3, as DNA: TGCAGCGTTGATTCAGGGACCCTTAGTGAAAAACTGTTTTTT. Protein product: CSVDSGTLSEKLFF.

The rearrangement links TRBV5-1 to TRBJ2-7; no reliable D call. From germline, CDR1 is SGHRS and CDR2 YFSETQ. This CDR3 is built from 15 residues. Trimming pared 0 bases from V and 0 bases from J, leaving 10 bases between. CDR3 bases: TGCGCCAGCAGCTTGGCTGGCGGAGACTCCTACGAGCAGTACTTC. Translating it yields CASSLAGGDSYEQYF.

The gene calls are TRBV9 and TRBJ1-5; the D gene is possibly TRBD1 (6 bases). The germline V gene encodes CDR1 SGDLS and CDR2 YYNGEE. The CDR3 extends over 13 amino acids. The ends were cut back, 0 bases at V and 7 bases at J, with 8 bases in the middle. The CDR3 region has the DNA TGTGCCAGCAGCGTAGATGGGGGCCAGCCCCAGCATTTT. This codes for CASSVDGGQPQHF.

The chain has TRBV27 and TRBJ2-7; 7 bases are shared with TRBD2. After removal of 4 bases from V and 5 bases from J, the junction contained 11 bases not matched to a gene. The CDR3 length is 15 residues. CDR1 is MNHEY and CDR2 is SMNVEV in the germline V gene (reference sequence). The chain's CDR3 is CASSSFPGGRDEQYF. In nucleotides, the CDR3 is TGTGCCAGCAGTTCCTTCCCTGGAGGGAGGGACGAGCAGTACTTC.